This entry lists 15 T cell receptor beta chains sequenced from one sample in a study of blood T cell repertoires in COVID-19. The assay was immunoSEQ multiplex PCR, and TCRdb's table has in-frame clones only and misses some. The sample consists of roughly 220,000 clones, 80% to 90% of them appearing once. Sample: PBMCs or T cells enriched from blood (not recorded which). The receptors originated from a woman aged 40 to 50 with acute COVID-19.

The chain employs TRBV19 and TRBJ2-1; TRBD2 matches at 9 bases. This CDR3 region has 15 residues. V lost 7 bases to trimming and J lost 7 bases; unmatched junction nucleotides: 11. From germline, CDR1 is LNHDA and CDR2 SQIVND (reference sequence). CDR3 bases: TGTGCCAGTACCCCTCACTCAGCGGGAGGAAATGAGCAGTTCTTC. Residues: CASTPHSAGGNEQFF.

The gene calls are TRBV10-2 and TRBJ1-3; D gene uncertain. Trimming stripped 1 base from V and 0 bases from J, with 7 bases between. CDR1 is WSHSY, CDR2 SAAADI, per germline. The CDR3 runs to 15 residues. CDR3 bases: TGCGCCAGCAGTGAGTGGGCAGACTCTGGAAACACCATATATTTT. Amino acid sequence: CASSEWADSGNTIYF.

The chain couples TRBV7-6 to TRBJ2-1, with TRBD2 matching over 11 bases. The trim removed 2 bases at V and 0 bases at J, leaving 9 bases unmatched. This CDR3 contains 19 residues. Looked up from germline, CDR1 is SGHVS and CDR2 is FNYEAQ. The CDR3 loop is CASSLTTSGDPSSYNEQFF. CDR3 in DNA: TGTGCCAGCAGCTTAACGACTAGCGGGGATCCCAGCTCCTACAATGAGCAGTTCTTC.

This clone was seen just once. The chain is built from TRBV6-5 and TRBJ1-4; D is unresolved. The CDR3 sequence is 13 residues long. Between the trimmed V and J ends, which lost 6 bases and 6 bases, there was a span of 11 bases. CDR1 and CDR2 from the germline V gene are MNHEY and SVGAGI. In nucleotides, the CDR3 is TGTGCCAGCAGACAACGCGGGGATGAAAAACTGTTTTTT. Translation gives CASRQRGDEKLFF.

This clone was observed many times. V is TRBV19 and J is TRBJ1-5; no clear D gene. The CDR3 consists of 12 residues. The V gene's germline CDR1 is LNHDA and CDR2 SQIVND (reference sequence). V dropped 4 bases and J dropped 9 bases, with 10 bases sitting between them. CDR3 DNA sequence: TGTGCCAGTAGTAAGGACGCGGGGCCCCAGCATTTT. Amino acids: CASSKDAGPQHF.

The chain is built from TRBV25-1 and TRBJ2-1, with 9 nucleotides matching TRBD2. Germline-derived CDR1 and CDR2 are MGHDK and SYGVNS. This CDR3 spans 15 amino acids. V lost 2 bases and J lost 7; bases outside the gene matches: 6. This chain's CDR3 is CASSEPAGGENEQFF. CDR3 sequence (DNA): TGTGCCAGCAGTGAACCAGCGGGAGGTGAGAATGAGCAGTTCTTC.

This clone was counted a few times. V is TRBV6-5 and J is TRBJ2-7, with 9 bases lining up with TRBD2. The germline CDR1 and CDR2 sequences are MNHEY and SVGAGI. With V trimmed by 7 bases and J by 4 bases, 11 bases remained unmatched. The CDR3 is 15 amino acids. The CDR3 loop is CASKQSGLADYEQYF. The CDR3 DNA sequence: TGTGCCAGCAAACAGTCGGGACTAGCAGATTACGAGCAGTACTTC.

The chain is built from TRBV6-5 and TRBJ1-1; D is unresolved. The CDR3 is made up of 13 amino acids. Germline CDR1 is MNHEY and CDR2 is SVGAGI. V gave up 8 bases and J gave up 1 base, with 11 bases separating them. The CDR3 reads CASYKTPNTEAFF. For the CDR3, the DNA is TGTGCCAGCTATAAGACACCGAACACTGAAGCTTTCTTT.

In its sample, this clone was seen many times. This chain joins TRBV2 and TRBJ2-5; TRBD1 agrees at 7 bases. This CDR3 is 13 amino acids long. Germline V gives CDR1 SNHLY, CDR2 FYNNEI. V shed 7 bases, J shed 4 bases, and the junction held 6 bases outside the gene matches. CDR3 DNA: TGTGCCAGCACGGGCAGGGGGAGAGAGACCCAGTACTTC. The encoded protein is CASTGRGRETQYF.

The chain links TRBV7-2 to TRBJ1-6, with no clear D. Germline loops: CDR1 SGHTA, CDR2 FQGNSA. There are 14 residues in the CDR3. V was clipped by 5 bases and J by 10 bases, with 15 bases between them. The CDR3 sequence is CASSPIQLKSPLHF. CDR3 DNA sequence: TGTGCCAGCAGCCCCATCCAGTTGAAATCACCCCTCCACTTT.

The CDR3 loop reads CASSSSGKQGGEKLFF. The CDR3 nucleotides read TGTGCCAGCAGCTCGAGTGGAAAACAGGGCGGAGAAAAACTGTTTTTT. This rearrangement joins TRBV7-9 to TRBJ1-4, with a weak D call TRBD1 (6 bases). The CDR3 loop spans 16 amino acids. Trimming left V 4 bases short and J 8 bases short, with 20 bases between. The germline CDR1 and CDR2 sequences are SEHNR and FQNEAQ (reference sequence).

The chain couples TRBV13 to TRBJ1-1; 7 nucleotides agree with TRBD1. CDR3 length equals 15 residues. Germline lookup yields CDR1 PRHDT and CDR2 FYEKMQ (reference sequence). The junction had 10 bases not matched to a gene; V was cut back by 5 bases and J by 4 bases. Here the CDR3 reads CASSGLTGRSTEAFF. CDR3 DNA sequence: TGTGCCAGCAGCGGTCTGACAGGGAGGTCCACTGAAGCTTTCTTT.

The chain carries TRBV29-1 and TRBJ1-2; 7 bases align to TRBD1. Germline CDR1 SQVTM, CDR2 ANQGSEA. The V and J ends lost 6 bases and 2 bases, in that order; junction bases with no gene match: 6. This CDR3 is 13 amino acids long. The CDR3 region is CSVQDRPNYGYTF. As DNA, the CDR3 is TGCAGCGTCCAGGACAGGCCAAACTATGGCTACACCTTC.

This sequence joins TRBV29-1 and TRBJ2-7; 12 bases agree with TRBD2. Germline-derived CDR1 and CDR2 are SQVTM and ANQGSEA. CDR3 length: 12 residues. After removal of 8 bases from V and 4 bases from J, the junction contained 3 bases not matched to a gene. CDR3: CSTTSGRYEQYF. The DNA of the CDR3 is TGCAGCACCACTAGCGGGAGGTACGAGCAGTACTTC.

This chain connects TRBV28 to TRBJ2-7, with 8 bases matching TRBD1. The CDR3 spans 15 residues. V gave up 4 bases and J gave up 7 bases; unmatched junction bases: 12. CDR1 is MDHEN and CDR2 is SYDVKM in the germline V gene. CDR3 loop: CASSSTRTGFREQYF. CDR3 sequence (DNA): TGTGCCAGCAGTTCGACCCGGACAGGGTTTAGGGAGCAGTACTTC.